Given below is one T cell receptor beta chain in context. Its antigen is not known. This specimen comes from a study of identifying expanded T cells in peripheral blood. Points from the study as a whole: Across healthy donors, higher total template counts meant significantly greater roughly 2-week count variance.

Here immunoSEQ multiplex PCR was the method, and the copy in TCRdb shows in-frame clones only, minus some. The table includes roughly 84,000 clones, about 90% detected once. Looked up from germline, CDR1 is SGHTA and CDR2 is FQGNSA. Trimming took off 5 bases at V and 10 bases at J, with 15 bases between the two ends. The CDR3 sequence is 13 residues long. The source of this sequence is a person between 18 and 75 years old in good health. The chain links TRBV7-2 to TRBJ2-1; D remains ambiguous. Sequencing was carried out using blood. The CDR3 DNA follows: TGTGCCAGCAGCCCCAGCGTAACCGCCGAGCAGTTCTTC. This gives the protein CASSPSVTAEQFF. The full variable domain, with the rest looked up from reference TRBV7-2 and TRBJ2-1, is GAGVSQSPSNKVTEKGKDVELRCDPISGHTALYWYRQSLGQGLEFLIYFQGNSAPDKSGLPSDRFSAERTGGSVSTLTIQRTQQEDSAVYLCASSPSVTAEQFFGPGTRLTVL.